This T cell receptor (beta chain) appears in the sequencing data of a study of T cell responses to AZD1222 COVID-19 vaccine. The assay was immunoSEQ multiplex PCR, and TCRdb's table has in-frame clones only and misses some. The sample holds roughly 150,000 clones, 80% to 95% seen once. The input for sequencing was peripheral blood, taken on day 0 of AZD1222 vaccination. The TCR was taken from an adult in good health.

This chain's CDR3 is CASSSRGLEAFF. CDR3 DNA sequence: TGTGCCAGCAGCTCCAGGGGGCTCGAGGCTTTCTTT. J is TRBJ1-1 and V is TRBV7-9; 8 nucleotides agree with TRBD1. The CDR3 is made up of 12 amino acids. The trim removed 4 bases at V and 11 bases at J, leaving 6 bases unmatched. Germline CDR1 reads SEHNR; CDR2 reads FQNEAQ (reference sequence). Supplemented by reference TRBV7-9 and TRBJ1-1, the full variable domain reads DTGVSQNPRHKITKRGQNVTFRCDPISEHNRLYWYRQTLGQGPEFLTYFQNEAQLEKSRLLSDRFSAERPKGSFSTLEIQRTEQGDSAMYLCASSSRGLEAFFGQGTRLTVV.